This T cell receptor (beta chain) was identified in a study of shared clonotypes between healthy human individuals. Turning to the study itself: CD4 naive and CD4 memory each took three plates per donor, while CD8 naive took two and CD8 memory one.

The table came from immunoSEQ multiplex PCR; TCRdb's copy has only in-frame clones and leaves some out. The sample lists millions of clones; approximately 95% were seen once. Naive CD8 cells lacked CD45RO and underwent positive selection for CCR7, leaving out terminally differentiated effector memory CD45RA+ cells. The receptor's source is a man aged 18 to 35 in good health. Sequencing was done on a sample of naive CD8+ T cells sorted from blood.

The CDR3 nucleotides read TGTGCCAGCAGTGATTTTTCTGAACCTAGCACAGATACGCAGTATTTT. Protein: CASSDFSEPSTDTQYF. This chain connects TRBV2 to TRBJ2-3; D not resolved. The CDR3 extends over 16 amino acids. Trimming left V 3 bases short and J 0 bases short, with 13 bases between. Germline V lookup: CDR1 SNHLY, CDR2 FYNNEI.